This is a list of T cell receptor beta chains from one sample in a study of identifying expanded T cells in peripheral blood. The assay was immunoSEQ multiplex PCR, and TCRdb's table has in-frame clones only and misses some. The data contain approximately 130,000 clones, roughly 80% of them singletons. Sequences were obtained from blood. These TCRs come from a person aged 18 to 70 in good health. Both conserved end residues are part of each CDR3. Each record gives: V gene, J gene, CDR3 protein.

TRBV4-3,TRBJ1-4,CASSQASGTGEEKLFF
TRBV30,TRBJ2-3,CAWSVGGADTQYF
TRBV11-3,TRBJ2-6,CASSSSSGANVLTF
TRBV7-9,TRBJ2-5,CASSSPRQQETQYF
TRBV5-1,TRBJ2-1,CASSLVSGGVDEQFF
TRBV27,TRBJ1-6,CAVSSSYNSPLHF
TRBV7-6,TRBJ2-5,CASSLPAASTRWETQYF
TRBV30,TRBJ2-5,CAWNGLAGGAETQYF
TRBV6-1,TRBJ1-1,CASRDRSAMNTEAFF
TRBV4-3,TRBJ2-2,CASSGGPTGGSTGELFF
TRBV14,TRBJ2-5,CASSQITGQSLRETQYF
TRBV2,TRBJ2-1,CASPKDRVGNEQFF
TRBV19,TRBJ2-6,CASSIGVGVSGANVLTF
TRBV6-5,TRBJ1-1,CASSYSRSTEAFF
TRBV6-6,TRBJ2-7,CASRTSGEQYF
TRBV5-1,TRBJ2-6,CASSSRTGDANVLTF
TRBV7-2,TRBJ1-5,CASSSQGFQPQHF
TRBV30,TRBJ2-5,CACMGQAETQYF
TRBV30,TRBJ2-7,CAWRGRWTGVYEQYF
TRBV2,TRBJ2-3,CASVSGTGTFTQYF
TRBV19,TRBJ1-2,CASTSKGTGGNSRYTF
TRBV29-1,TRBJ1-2,CSVAQGDHGYTF